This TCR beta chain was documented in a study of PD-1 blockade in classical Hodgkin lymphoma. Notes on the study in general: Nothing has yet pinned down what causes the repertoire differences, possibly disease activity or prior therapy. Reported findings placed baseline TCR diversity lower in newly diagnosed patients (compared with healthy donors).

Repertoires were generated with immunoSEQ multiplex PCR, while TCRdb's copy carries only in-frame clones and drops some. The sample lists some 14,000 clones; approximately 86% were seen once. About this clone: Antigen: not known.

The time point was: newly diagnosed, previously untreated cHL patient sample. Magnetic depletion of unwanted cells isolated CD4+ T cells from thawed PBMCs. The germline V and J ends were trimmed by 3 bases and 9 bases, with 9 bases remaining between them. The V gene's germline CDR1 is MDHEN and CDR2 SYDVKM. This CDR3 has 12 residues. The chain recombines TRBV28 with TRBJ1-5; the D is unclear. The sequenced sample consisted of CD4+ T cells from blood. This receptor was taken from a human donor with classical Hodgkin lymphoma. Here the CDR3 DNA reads TGTGCCAGCAGTTTCCGGGGAGGGCCCCAGCATTTT. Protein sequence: CASSFRGGPQHF.